This T cell receptor (beta chain) was found in a study of STAT5B mutations in CD4+ large granular lymphocyte leukemia. As for the study in general: The CDR3 'QG' motif was associated with a particular HLA allele among healthy donors. Study results and caveats: Main leukemic clonotypes were patient-specific, but 25% appeared at low frequency elsewhere.

Measured with immunoSEQ multiplex PCR; TCRdb has only the in-frame clones, and not every one. The sample records about 35,000 clones, 65% to 70% being singletons. This clone has only a few counts. Antigen unknown. Germline values: CDR1 SEHNR, CDR2 FQNEAQ (reference sequence). V was clipped by 1 base and J by 4 bases, with 7 bases between them. The CDR3 sequence is 13 residues long. The receptor comes from a human donor in good health. This rearrangement joins TRBV7-9 to TRBJ1-2; tentative D call: TRBD1 (5 bases). What was sequenced was CD4+ T cells from blood buffy coats. This CDR3 reads CASSLGDGYGYTF. The CDR3 DNA is TGTGCCAGCAGCTTAGGGGACGGCTATGGCTACACCTTC.